This TCR beta chain was identified during a study of shared clonotypes between healthy human individuals. With 4 bases clipped from V and 5 bases from J, the junction kept 15 bases outside the gene matches. CDR1 LGHNA and CDR2 YNFKEQ come from the germline V gene. This CDR3 has 17 residues. Produced via immunoSEQ multiplex PCR; TCRdb's table is partial and in-frame only. Among 2 million to 2.5 million clones listed, approximately 94% were seen once. This rearrangement joins TRBV4-2 to TRBJ2-7, with TRBD1 identical over 9 bases. The sequenced sample was naive CD4+ T cells sorted from blood. Noted subset: CD45RA+ positively selected. The sequence was obtained from a young man in good health. CDR3 DNA: TGTGCCAGCAGCCTGACCCCAGACGGGACAGGGCACAACGAGCAGTACTTC. The encoded protein is CASSLTPDGTGHNEQYF.